Following are 5 T cell receptor beta chains from one sample sequenced in a study of regulatory T cells in long-lasting Graves disease. Assembly of TCR beta libraries relied on iRepertoire HTBI primers together with Arm-PCR of CDR3 regions. TCRdb re-analysed the multiplex PCR reads in MiXCR, keeping a single row per CDR3 protein. The data show 680,000 or so distinct CDR3 sequences, roughly 16% seen once. Time point denoted: newly diagnosed GD, antithyroid drugs for less than 3 months. PBMC RNA was the source of the TCR library. The same specimen was also included in a second study, on T cells in Graves' hyperthyroidism and ophthalmopathy.

Material: peripheral blood mononuclear cells (PBMCs), obtained at new diagnosis, from a patient treated with antithyroid drugs. The receptors come from a woman in her 30s with Graves disease.

In this sample, this clonotype turned up a few times. This sequence joins TRBV15 and TRBJ2-7; D remains ambiguous. Looked up from germline, CDR1 is LNHNV and CDR2 is YYDKDF (reference sequence). This CDR3 is 12 amino acids long. V was cut by 1 base and J by 3 bases, with 4 bases left in between. The CDR3 here is CATSRGYYEQYF. The CDR3, as DNA: TGTGCCACCAGCAGAGGGTACTACGAGCAGTACTTC.

This clonotype was detected only a few times. In nucleotides, the CDR3 is TGTGCCAGTAGTATTATTGGAACTGGGACAGGGGCCCTCACAGATACGCAGTATTTT. This encodes CASSIIGTGTGALTDTQYF. V usage is TRBV19 and J usage is TRBJ2-3; 10 nucleotides align to TRBD1. The V gene's germline CDR1 is LNHDA and CDR2 SQIVND (reference sequence). This CDR3 has 19 amino acids. Trimming cost V 3 bases and J 2 bases; bases outside gene matches: 14.

A few counts support this clonotype. In nucleotides, the CDR3 is TGTGCCTGGAGTGAGGGCCTCTCTGGAAACACCATATATTTT. Protein sequence: CAWSEGLSGNTIYF. This chain joins TRBV30 and TRBJ1-3; D unresolved. V was pared by 1 base and J by 0 bases, with 7 bases between. The V gene's germline CDR1 is GTSNPN and CDR2 SVGIG (reference sequence). The CDR3 runs to 14 residues.

This clonotype was counted many times. The chain carries TRBV10-1 and TRBJ2-7; 7 positions match TRBD2. The CDR3 has 14 residues. Trimming took 8 bases from V and 2 from J; bases not matched to a gene: 9. Looked up from germline, CDR1 is WNHNN and CDR2 is SYGVQD (reference sequence). CDR3 coding DNA: TGCGCCAGCCTGGGAGGGCCGGGTCCCTACGAGCAGTACTTC. This gives the protein CASLGGPGPYEQYF.

This clonotype was found a few times. The gene calls are TRBV18 and TRBJ1-5; D unresolved. From germline, CDR1 is KGHSH and CDR2 LQKENI. Between the trimmed V and J ends, which lost 2 bases and 0 bases, there was a span of 11 bases. There are 16 residues in the CDR3. The CDR3, as DNA: TGTGCCAGCTCACCATCCACGGGGAATAGCAATCAGCCCCAGCATTTT. It codes for CASSPSTGNSNQPQHF.